These T cell receptor beta chains were read from a single sample in a study of shared clonotypes between healthy human individuals. Assay used: immunoSEQ multiplex PCR; TCRdb lists only in-frame clones, some missing. The table shows fewer than 650,000 clones, with 60% to 85% occurring only once. Sequencing input: PBMCs. All receptors derive from a woman in her 40s in good health. Some clones in this sample may be carry-over from other donors' samples. The CDR3 runs from the conserved cysteine through the conserved F or W. Each record gives: J gene, D gene, V gene, clone size, CDR3 protein, CDR3 DNA. The D gene is left open where the match is weak. Only part of the rows carry a size: once, few, many, or a class if the clone is expanded.

>TRBJ2-5|TRBD2|TRBV15|NA
CATSRALAGTETQYF
TGTGCCACCAGCAGAGCACTAGCGGGAACAGAGACCCAGTACTTC
>TRBJ1-1|NA|TRBV5-6|NA
CASSLTVRATEAFF
TGTGCCAGCAGCTTGACGGTCAGGGCCACTGAAGCTTTCTTT
>TRBJ2-2|TRBD2|TRBV5-1|NA
CASSLVSGSSGELFF
TGCGCCAGCAGCTTGGTTAGCGGGAGTTCCGGGGAGCTGTTTTTT
>TRBJ2-3|NA|TRBV4-3|NA
CASSQEGLSTDTQYF
TGCGCCAGCAGCCAAGAAGGGCTTAGCACAGATACGCAGTATTTT
>TRBJ2-2|NA|TRBV27|NA
CAHNKGRVGAPNTGELFF
TGTGCCCACAACAAGGGCCGCGTGGGCGCCCCGAACACCGGGGAGCTGTTTTTT
>TRBJ2-1|NA|TRBV18|once
CASSPSDGSPRNEQFF
TGTGCCAGCTCACCCTCGGACGGAAGTCCGAGGAATGAGCAGTTCTTC
>TRBJ2-6|NA|TRBV28|NA
CASARQANVLTF
TGTGCCAGCGCCCGCCAAGCCAACGTCCTGACTTTC
>TRBJ1-2|TRBD1|TRBV19|many
CASSHVGTGVRYGYTF
TGTGCCAGTAGTCACGTCGGGACAGGGGTCCGCTATGGCTACACCTTC
>TRBJ2-5|NA|TRBV27|NA
CASSAPGAQYF
TGTGCCAGCAGTGCCCCGGGGGCCCAGTACTTC
>TRBJ2-5|NA|TRBV18|NA
CASSRIDQETQYF
TGTGCCAGCTCACGTATAGACCAAGAGACCCAGTACTTC
>TRBJ1-2|NA|TRBV7-9|NA
CASSLALFGRNGYTF
TGTGCCAGCAGCTTGGCTCTTTTTGGGAGGAATGGCTACACCTTC
>TRBJ2-1|NA|TRBV7-9|NA
CASSFIGDLAGSYNEQFF
TGTGCCAGCAGCTTTATTGGGGACCTAGCAGGCTCCTACAATGAGCAGTTCTTC
>TRBJ2-1|TRBD2|TRBV5-8|NA
CASSYQREAYNEQFF
TGTGCCAGCAGTTACCAGCGGGAGGCTTACAATGAGCAGTTCTTC
>TRBJ2-2|NA|TRBV7-7|NA
CASSGGQGSGGELFF
TGTGCTAGCAGCGGAGGGCAGGGATCCGGCGGGGAGCTGTTTTTT
>TRBJ1-5|TRBD1|TRBV7-2|NA
CASSKRQGDQPQHF
TGTGCCAGCAGTAAAAGGCAGGGGGATCAGCCCCAGCATTTT
>TRBJ2-7|NA|TRBV5-1|NA
CASSLSGDRSYEQYF
TGCGCCAGCAGCTTGAGCGGGGACAGGAGCTACGAGCAGTACTTC
>TRBJ2-7|TRBD2|TRBV5-1|NA
CASSLGLAGEIYEQYF
TGCGCCAGCAGCTTGGGACTAGCGGGAGAGATATACGAGCAGTACTTC